The clone carrying this TCR beta chain was seen only once. This CDR3 is 15 amino acids long. The V and J ends lost 3 bases and 7 bases, in that order; junction bases with no gene match: 9. Looked up from germline, CDR1 is SGHAT and CDR2 is FQNNGV. This specimen belongs to a study of blood T cell repertoires in COVID-19. Study as a whole: The United States, Italy and Spain provided the acute and convalescent COVID-19 samples.

Source study methods: It was from reference gene primer amplification that nucleated cell counts were estimated. TCRdb keeps only in-frame clones here, not all; method: immunoSEQ multiplex PCR. Clone size and V and J calls were adopted from that table, with D and trimming inferred from the DNA. The sample consists of about 280,000 clones, 90% of them appearing once. This sequence originates from a woman between 18 and 29 years old with acute COVID-19. This rearrangement joins TRBV11-2 to TRBJ2-7, with 10 bases fitting TRBD1. The sample comprised PBMCs or T cells enriched from blood (not recorded which). CDR3 sequence: CASSFGTGDWWEQYF. In nucleotides, the CDR3 is TGTGCCAGCAGCTTCGGGACAGGGGATTGGTGGGAGCAGTACTTC. Filled out from reference TRBV11-2 and TRBJ2-7, the complete variable domain reads EAGVAQSPRYKIIEKRQSVAFWCNPISGHATLYWYQQILGQGPKLLIQFQNNGVVDDSQLPKDRFSAERLKGVDSTLKIQPAKLEDSAVYLCASSFGTGDWWEQYFGPGTRLTVT.